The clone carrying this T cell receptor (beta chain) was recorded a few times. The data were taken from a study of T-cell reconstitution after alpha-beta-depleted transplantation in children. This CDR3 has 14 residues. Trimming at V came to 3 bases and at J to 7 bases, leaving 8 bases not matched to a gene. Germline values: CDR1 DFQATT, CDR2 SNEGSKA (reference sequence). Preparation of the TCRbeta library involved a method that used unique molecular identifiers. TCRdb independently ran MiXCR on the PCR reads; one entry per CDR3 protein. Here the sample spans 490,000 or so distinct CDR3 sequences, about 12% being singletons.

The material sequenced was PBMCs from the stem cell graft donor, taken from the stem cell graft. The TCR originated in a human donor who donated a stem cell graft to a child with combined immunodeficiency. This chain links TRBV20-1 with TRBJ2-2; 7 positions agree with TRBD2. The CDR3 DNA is TGCAGTGCTAGCTCTAGCGGAGGGCACGGGGAGCTGTTTTTT. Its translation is CSASSSGGHGELFF.